The 6 T cell receptor beta chains below were found in one sample sequenced in a study of long-term antiretroviral therapy in people with HIV. The assay used was immunoSEQ (version v3.0), run at survey level. The table came from immunoSEQ multiplex PCR; TCRdb's copy has only in-frame clones and leaves some out. The sample lists about 21,000 clones, around 89% occurring once. This sample comprised unsorted PBMCs, obtained 2.3 years after starting antiretroviral therapy. Receptors originate from a man aged 55 to 70 with HIV.

V gene TRBV5-1 combines with J gene TRBJ2-3; D possibly matches TRBD1 or TRBD2 (5 bases each). V was shortened by 2 bases and J by 6 bases, with 16 bases between the two germline ends. This CDR3 spans 15 amino acids. Germline CDR1 is SGHRS and CDR2 is YFSETQ. As DNA, the CDR3 is TGCGCCAGCAGCTTCGCGGGCAGGGTGGGGGATACGCAGTATTTT. Amino acid sequence: CASSFAGRVGDTQYF.

This chain joins TRBV13 and TRBJ2-7; D uncertain. The length of the CDR3 is 12 residues. The V gene lost 5 bases and the J gene lost 5 bases, with 10 bases spanning the gap. CDR1 is PRHDT, CDR2 FYEKMQ, per germline (reference sequence). CDR3 nucleotides: TGTGCCAGCAGCCACCATTGGAACGAGCAGTACTTC. Residues: CASSHHWNEQYF.

This clone has only one observation. The chain links TRBV6-1 to TRBJ2-3; D gene ambiguous. The germline V gene has CDR1 MNHNS and CDR2 SASEGT. The CDR3 is made up of 14 amino acids. Trimming left V 4 bases short and J 2 bases short, with 10 bases between. CDR3 in amino acids: CASSASPHTDTQYF. In nucleotides, the CDR3 is TGTGCCAGCAGTGCCTCGCCTCACACAGATACGCAGTATTTT.

This clone appeared a single time. V usage is TRBV7-8 and J usage is TRBJ2-7; possibly TRBD2 for D (5 bases). Germline CDR1 and CDR2: SGHVS and FQNEAQ. Trimming took 10 bases from V and 4 from J, leaving 17 bases between them. This CDR3 spans 13 amino acids. In DNA, the CDR3 is TGTGCCACCTCCCCAGGACTGGCTTACGAGCAGTACTTC. As protein: CATSPGLAYEQYF.

The chain recombines TRBV27 with TRBJ1-2; tentative D call: TRBD1 (5 bases). Germline V lookup: CDR1 MNHEY, CDR2 SMNVEV (reference sequence). V was trimmed by 4 bases and J by 4 bases, leaving 19 bases between them. This CDR3 contains 16 residues. The CDR3 loop is CASSYESQGAPYGYTF. The CDR3 DNA sequence: TGTGCCAGCAGTTACGAGAGCCAGGGCGCTCCCTATGGCTACACCTTC.

The V call is TRBV5-1, the J call TRBJ2-3; D gene uncertain. V lost 1 base and J lost 0, with 6 bases in between. Per the germline V gene, CDR1 is SGHRS and CDR2 is YFSETQ. This CDR3 is 14 amino acids long. The CDR3 region is CASSLSLSTDTQYF. As DNA, the CDR3 is TGCGCCAGCAGCTTGAGCTTAAGCACAGATACGCAGTATTTT.